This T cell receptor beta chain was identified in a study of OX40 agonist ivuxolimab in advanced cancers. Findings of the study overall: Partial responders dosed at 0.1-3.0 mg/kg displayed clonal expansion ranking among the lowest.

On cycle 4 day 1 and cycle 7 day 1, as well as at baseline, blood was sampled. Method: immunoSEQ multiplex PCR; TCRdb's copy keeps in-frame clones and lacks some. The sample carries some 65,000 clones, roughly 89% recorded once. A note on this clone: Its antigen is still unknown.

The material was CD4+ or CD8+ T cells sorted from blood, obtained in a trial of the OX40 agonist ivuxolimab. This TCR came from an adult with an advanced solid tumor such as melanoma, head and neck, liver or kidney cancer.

CDR3 sequence: CASSLGLAIRGTDTQYF. CDR3 DNA sequence: TGTGCCAGCAGCTTAGGACTAGCCATTAGGGGGACAGATACGCAGTATTTT. This rearrangement joins TRBV7-8 to TRBJ2-3, with D perhaps TRBD2 (7 bases). Looked up from germline, CDR1 is SGHVS and CDR2 is FQNEAQ. This CDR3 spans 17 amino acids. V shed 1 base and J shed 3 bases, with 17 bases lying between them.